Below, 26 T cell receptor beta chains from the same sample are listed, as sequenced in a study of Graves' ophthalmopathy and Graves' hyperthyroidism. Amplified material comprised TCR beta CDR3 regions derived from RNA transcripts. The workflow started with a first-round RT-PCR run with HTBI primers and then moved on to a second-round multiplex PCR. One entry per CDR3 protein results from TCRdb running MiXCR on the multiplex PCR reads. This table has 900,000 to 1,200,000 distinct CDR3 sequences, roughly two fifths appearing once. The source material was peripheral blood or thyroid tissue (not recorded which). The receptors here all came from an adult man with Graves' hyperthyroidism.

CDR3: CSASPTSGNEQFF. The CDR3, as DNA: TGCAGCGCCAGCCCGACTAGCGGCAATGAGCAGTTCTTC. The chain is built from TRBV29-1 and TRBJ2-1; 9 bases match TRBD2. CDR1 is SQVTM and CDR2 is ANQGSEA in the germline V gene. V gave up 7 bases and J gave up 6 bases; unmatched junction bases: 7. The CDR3 spans 13 residues.

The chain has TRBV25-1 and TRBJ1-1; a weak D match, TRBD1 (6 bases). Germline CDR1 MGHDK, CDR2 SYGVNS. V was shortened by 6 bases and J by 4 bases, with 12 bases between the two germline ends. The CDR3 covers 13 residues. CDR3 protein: CASRRGSSTEAFF. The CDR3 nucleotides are TGTGCCAGCAGGAGGGGGTCTAGCACTGAAGCTTTCTTT.

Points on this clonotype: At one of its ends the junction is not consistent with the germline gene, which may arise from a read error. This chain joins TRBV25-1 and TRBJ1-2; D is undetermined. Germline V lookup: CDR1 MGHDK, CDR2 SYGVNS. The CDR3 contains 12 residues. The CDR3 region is CDSNDWGYGYTF. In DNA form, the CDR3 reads TGTGACAGCAATGATTGGGGATATGGCTACACCTTC.

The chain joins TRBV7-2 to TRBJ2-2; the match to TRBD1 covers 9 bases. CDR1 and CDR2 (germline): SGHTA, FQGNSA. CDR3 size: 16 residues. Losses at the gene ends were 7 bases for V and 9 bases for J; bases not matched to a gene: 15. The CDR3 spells CASTSGTGMILRELFF. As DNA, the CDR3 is TGTGCCAGCACCTCCGGGACAGGGATGATTCTACGGGAGCTGTTTTTT.

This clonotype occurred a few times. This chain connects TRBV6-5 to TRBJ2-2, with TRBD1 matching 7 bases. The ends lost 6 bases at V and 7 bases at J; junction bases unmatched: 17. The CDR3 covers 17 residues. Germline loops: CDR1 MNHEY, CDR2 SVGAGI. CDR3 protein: CASSEDRLDTRGGELFF. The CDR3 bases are TGTGCCAGCAGCGAGGACAGGCTAGATACCCGGGGCGGGGAGCTGTTTTTT.

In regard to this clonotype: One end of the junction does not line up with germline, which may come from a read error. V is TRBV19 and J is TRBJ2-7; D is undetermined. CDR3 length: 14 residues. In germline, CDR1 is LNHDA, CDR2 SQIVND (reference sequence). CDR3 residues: CASSFNSPPYGQYF. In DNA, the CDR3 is TGTGCCAGTAGTTTCAACAGTCCGCCCTACGGGCAGTACTTC.

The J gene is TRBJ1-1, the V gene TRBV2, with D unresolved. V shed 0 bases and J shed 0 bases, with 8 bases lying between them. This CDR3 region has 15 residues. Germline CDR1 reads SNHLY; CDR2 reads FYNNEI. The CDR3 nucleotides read TGTGCCAGCAGTGAAGCGGGGTTGGTGAACACTGAAGCTTTCTTT. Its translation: CASSEAGLVNTEAFF. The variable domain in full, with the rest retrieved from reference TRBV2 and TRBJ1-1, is EPEVTQTPSHQVTQMGQEVILRCVPISNHLYFYWYRQILGQKVEFLVSFYNNEISEKSEIFDDQFSVERPDGSNFTLKIRSTKLEDSAMYFCASSEAGLVNTEAFFGQGTRLTVV.

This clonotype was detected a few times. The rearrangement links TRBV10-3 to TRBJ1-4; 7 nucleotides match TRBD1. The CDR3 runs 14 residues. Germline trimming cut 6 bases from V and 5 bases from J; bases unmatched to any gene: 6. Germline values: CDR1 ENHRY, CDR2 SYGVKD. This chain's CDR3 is CAIRGDSLNEKLFF. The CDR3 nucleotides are TGTGCCATCAGGGGGGACAGTTTGAATGAAAAACTGTTTTTT.

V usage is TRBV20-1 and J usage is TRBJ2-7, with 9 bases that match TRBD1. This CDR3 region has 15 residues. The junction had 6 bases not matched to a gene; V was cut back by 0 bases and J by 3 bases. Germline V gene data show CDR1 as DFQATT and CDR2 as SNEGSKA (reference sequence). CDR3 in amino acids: CSARDKGQGFYEQYF. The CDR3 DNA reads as TGCAGTGCTAGAGATAAGGGACAGGGATTCTACGAGCAGTACTTC.

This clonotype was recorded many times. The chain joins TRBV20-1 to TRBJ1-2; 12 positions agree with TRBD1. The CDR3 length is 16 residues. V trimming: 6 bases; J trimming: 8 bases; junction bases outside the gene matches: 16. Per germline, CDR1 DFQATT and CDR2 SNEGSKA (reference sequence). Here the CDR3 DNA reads TGCAGTGCGCCTAACTCCGGGACAGGGGGCTTCGGGGGCTACACCTTC. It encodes CSAPNSGTGGFGGYTF.

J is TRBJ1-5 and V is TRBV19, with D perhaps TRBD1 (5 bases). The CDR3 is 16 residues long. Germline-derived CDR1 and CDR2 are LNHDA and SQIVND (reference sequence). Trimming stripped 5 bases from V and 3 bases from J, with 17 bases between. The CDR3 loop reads CASSWGGTVLNQPQHF. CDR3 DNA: TGTGCCAGTAGTTGGGGCGGGACCGTGCTCAATCAGCCCCAGCATTTT.

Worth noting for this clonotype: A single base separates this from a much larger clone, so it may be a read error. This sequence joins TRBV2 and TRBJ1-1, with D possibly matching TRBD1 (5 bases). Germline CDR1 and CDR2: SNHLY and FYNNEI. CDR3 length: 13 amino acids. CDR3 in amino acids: CASIEQVITEAFF. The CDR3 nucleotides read TGTGCCAGCATTGAACAGGTGATCACTGAAGCTTTCTTT.

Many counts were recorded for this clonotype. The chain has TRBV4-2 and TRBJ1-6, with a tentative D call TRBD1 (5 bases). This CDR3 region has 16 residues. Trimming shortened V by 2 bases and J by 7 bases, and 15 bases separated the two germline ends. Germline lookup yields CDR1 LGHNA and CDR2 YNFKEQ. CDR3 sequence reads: CASSQSSGSGNSPLHF. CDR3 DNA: TGTGCCAGCAGCCAAAGCTCAGGGTCGGGGAATTCACCCCTCCACTTT.

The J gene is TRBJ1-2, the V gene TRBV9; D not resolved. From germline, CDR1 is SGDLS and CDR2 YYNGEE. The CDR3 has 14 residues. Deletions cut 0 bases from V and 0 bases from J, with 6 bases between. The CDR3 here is CASSVVASNYGYTF. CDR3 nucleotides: TGTGCCAGCAGCGTAGTGGCCTCTAACTATGGCTACACCTTC.

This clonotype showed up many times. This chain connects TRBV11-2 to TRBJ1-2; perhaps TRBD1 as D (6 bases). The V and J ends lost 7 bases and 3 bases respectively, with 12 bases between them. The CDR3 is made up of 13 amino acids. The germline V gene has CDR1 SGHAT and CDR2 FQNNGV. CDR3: CASTRDTDYGYTF. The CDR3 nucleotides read TGTGCCAGCACCAGGGACACCGACTATGGCTACACCTTC.

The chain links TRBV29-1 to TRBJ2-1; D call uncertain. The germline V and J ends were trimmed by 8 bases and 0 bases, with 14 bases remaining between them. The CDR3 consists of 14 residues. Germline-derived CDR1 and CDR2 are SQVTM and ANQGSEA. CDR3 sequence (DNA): TGCAGCTTCACTGGCAAGAGCTCCTACAATGAGCAGTTCTTC. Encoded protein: CSFTGKSSYNEQFF.

The CDR3 DNA follows: TGTGCCACCACGGGGGACGCAGCCAGCACCTTC. Protein product: CATTGDAASTF. This chain connects TRBV10-3 to TRBJ1-2; D possibly corresponds to TRBD1 (5 bases). Germline loops: CDR1 ENHRY, CDR2 SYGVKD. The CDR3 consists of 11 residues. Between the trimmed V and J ends, which lost 10 bases and 13 bases, there was a span of 19 bases.

The CDR3 nucleotides read TGCAGTGCTAGAGATTCGGTCAAGCAAGAGACCCAGTACTTC. Translation: CSARDSVKQETQYF. The chain is built from TRBV20-1 and TRBJ2-5; D uncertain. V was trimmed by 0 bases and J by 2 bases, leaving 10 bases between them. This CDR3 contains 14 residues. CDR1 DFQATT and CDR2 SNEGSKA come from the germline V gene (reference sequence).

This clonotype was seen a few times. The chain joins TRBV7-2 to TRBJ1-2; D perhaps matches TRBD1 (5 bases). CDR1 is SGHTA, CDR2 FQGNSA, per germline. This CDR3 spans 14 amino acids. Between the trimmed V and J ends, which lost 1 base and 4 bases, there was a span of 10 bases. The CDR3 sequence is CASSLVRQTYGYTF. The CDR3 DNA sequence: TGTGCCAGCAGCTTAGTCAGACAGACCTATGGCTACACCTTC.

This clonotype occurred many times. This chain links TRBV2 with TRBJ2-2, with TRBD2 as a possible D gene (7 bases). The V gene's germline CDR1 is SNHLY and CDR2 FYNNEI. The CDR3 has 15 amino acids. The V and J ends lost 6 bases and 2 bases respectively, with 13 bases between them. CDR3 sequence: CASRGGTLNTGELFF. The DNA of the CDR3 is TGTGCCAGCAGGGGGGGGACACTTAACACCGGGGAGCTGTTTTTT.

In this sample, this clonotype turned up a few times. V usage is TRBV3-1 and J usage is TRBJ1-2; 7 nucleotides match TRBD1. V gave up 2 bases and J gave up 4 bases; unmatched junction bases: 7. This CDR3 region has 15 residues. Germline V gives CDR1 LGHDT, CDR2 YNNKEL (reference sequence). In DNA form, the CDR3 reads TGTGCCAGCAGCCAATCAAGGGGGCACGTCTATGGCTACACCTTC. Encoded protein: CASSQSRGHVYGYTF.

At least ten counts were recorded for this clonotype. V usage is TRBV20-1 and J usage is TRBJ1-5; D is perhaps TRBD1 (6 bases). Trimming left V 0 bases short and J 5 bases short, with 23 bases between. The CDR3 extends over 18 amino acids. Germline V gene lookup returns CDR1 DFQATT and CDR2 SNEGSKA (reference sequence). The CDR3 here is CSAREAPDRSRADQPQHF. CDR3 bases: TGCAGTGCTAGAGAGGCCCCAGACAGGAGTAGGGCGGATCAGCCCCAGCATTTT.

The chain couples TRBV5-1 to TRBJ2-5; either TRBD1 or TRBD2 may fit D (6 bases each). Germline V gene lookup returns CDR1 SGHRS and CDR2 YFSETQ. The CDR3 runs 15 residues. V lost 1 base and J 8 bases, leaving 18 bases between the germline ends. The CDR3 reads CASSLSTGARATQYF. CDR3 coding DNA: TGCGCCAGCAGCTTGTCGACGGGGGCCCGCGCTACCCAGTACTTC.

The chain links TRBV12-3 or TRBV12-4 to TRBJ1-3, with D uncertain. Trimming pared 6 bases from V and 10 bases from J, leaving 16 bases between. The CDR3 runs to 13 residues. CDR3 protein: CASRLVLKGTIYF. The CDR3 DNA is TGTGCCAGCAGACTAGTCCTAAAGGGTACCATATATTTT.

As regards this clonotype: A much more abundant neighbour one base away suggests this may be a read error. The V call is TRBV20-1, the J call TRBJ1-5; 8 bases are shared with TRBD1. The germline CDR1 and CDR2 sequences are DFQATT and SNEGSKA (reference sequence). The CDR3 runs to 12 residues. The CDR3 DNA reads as TGCAGTTCCGGACAGGGCCAACAGCCCCGGCATTTT. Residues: CSSGQGQQPRHF.

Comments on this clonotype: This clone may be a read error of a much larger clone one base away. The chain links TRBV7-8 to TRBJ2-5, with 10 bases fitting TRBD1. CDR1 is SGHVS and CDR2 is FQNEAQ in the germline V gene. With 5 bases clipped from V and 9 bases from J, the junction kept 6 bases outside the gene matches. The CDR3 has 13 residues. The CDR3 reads CASSPGQGVAQYF. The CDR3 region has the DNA TGTGCCAGCAGCCCTGGACAGGGGGTGGCCCAGTACTTC.